This is a list of T cell receptor beta chains from one sample in a study of blood T cells in healthy people across ages. Using its own MiXCR run on the 5' RACE reads, TCRdb lists one record per CDR3 protein. The table includes 1,300,000 or so distinct CDR3 sequences, roughly 64% detected once. The sequencing input was blood. Receptors originate from a man between 18 and 29 years old in good health. The conserved cysteine and the conserved F or W are not part of the CDR3 here. Part of the rows lack a size; the others show once, few, many or a class for expanded clones.

V gene,J gene,clone size,CDR3 protein
TRBV5-1,TRBJ2-3,once,ASSLEGLEADTQY
TRBV20-1,TRBJ2-7,NA,SASPVSVTYEQY
TRBV10-3,TRBJ2-3,few,AISARPIDTQY
TRBV3-1,TRBJ1-1,NA,ASGQGTMNTEAF
TRBV4-1,TRBJ2-1,few,ASIQLQRSYNEQF
TRBV12-3/TRBV12-4,TRBJ2-1,NA,ASSLEGPGGYNEQF
TRBV12-3/TRBV12-4,TRBJ2-5,NA,ASTQDSQETQY
TRBV2,TRBJ2-5,NA,ASSGGLADQETQY
TRBV6-2/TRBV6-3,TRBJ1-2,NA,ASRGTEHYGYT
TRBV5-1,TRBJ1-2,few,ASRGQGAGGYT
TRBV20-1,TRBJ1-5,NA,SATTQGHQPQH
TRBV29-1,TRBJ2-3,few,SSANGASTDTQY
TRBV29-1,TRBJ1-1,NA,SLRGQRVATEAF
TRBV7-2,TRBJ2-5,NA,ASSPLAGPGGTQY
TRBV28,TRBJ2-7,NA,ASGWSLSGGSYEQY
TRBV6-5,TRBJ2-1,NA,ASSDLYNEQF
TRBV12-3/TRBV12-4,TRBJ2-5,few,ASSLQGGRETQY
TRBV7-9,NA,once,ASSLKTEAREQY
TRBV27,TRBJ1-5,few,ASREGQATNQPQH
TRBV7-2,TRBJ2-7,NA,ASSTRGGVVPYEQY
TRBV20-1,TRBJ2-6,NA,SAKAGPSGANVLT
TRBV2,TRBJ2-3,NA,ASRDQLRDTQY
TRBV7-9,TRBJ2-7,NA,ASSTATLGWPYEQY
TRBV12-3/TRBV12-4,TRBJ2-2,once,ASILYLGELF
TRBV5-1,TRBJ2-1,few,ASLGGTGEYNEQF
TRBV4-3,TRBJ2-6,NA,ASSQSGTPDPGANVLT
TRBV4-3,NA,few,ASSQDPTIPGQGRDIQY
TRBV14,TRBJ2-5,NA,ASSTGTSGSGETQY
TRBV20-1,NA,NA,SARDTGRETQY
TRBV11-2,TRBJ1-2,NA,ASGGGYT
TRBV12-3/TRBV12-4,TRBJ1-2,NA,ASSFGERYGYT
TRBV20-1,TRBJ2-1,NA,SARDQGWGGLDNEQF
TRBV20-1,NA,NA,SALSGGAGEQY
TRBV12-3/TRBV12-4,TRBJ2-7,NA,ASSPLIVAHEQY
TRBV10-3,TRBJ2-5,NA,AISDWRETLQETQY
TRBV20-1,TRBJ1-1,NA,SARKSEAEAF
TRBV24-1,TRBJ2-3,NA,ATSDYRGMPTTDTQY